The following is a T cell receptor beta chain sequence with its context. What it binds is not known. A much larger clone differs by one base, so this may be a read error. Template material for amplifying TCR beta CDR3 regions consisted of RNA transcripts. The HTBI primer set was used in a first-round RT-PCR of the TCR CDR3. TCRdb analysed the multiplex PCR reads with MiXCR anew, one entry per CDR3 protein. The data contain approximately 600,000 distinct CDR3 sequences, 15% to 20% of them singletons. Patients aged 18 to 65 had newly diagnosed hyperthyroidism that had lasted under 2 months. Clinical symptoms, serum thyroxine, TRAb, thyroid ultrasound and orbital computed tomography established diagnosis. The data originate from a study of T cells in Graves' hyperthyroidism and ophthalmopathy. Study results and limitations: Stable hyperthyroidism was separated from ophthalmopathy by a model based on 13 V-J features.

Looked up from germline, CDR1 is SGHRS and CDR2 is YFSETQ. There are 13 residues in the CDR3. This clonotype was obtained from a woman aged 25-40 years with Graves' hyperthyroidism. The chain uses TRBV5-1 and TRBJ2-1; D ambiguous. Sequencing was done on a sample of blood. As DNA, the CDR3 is TGCGCCAGCAGCTACGCGCCCTACAATGAGCAGTCCTTC. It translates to CASSYAPYNEQSF.